This entry features one T cell receptor beta chain sequence. The data are from a study of blood T cell repertoires in COVID-19. For the study at large: Specimens from acute and convalescent COVID-19 originated in the United States, Italy and Spain.

Per germline, CDR1 SGHAT and CDR2 FQNNGV. The CDR3 contains 14 residues. V gave up 2 bases and J gave up 6 bases, with 11 bases separating them. Authors' data handling: Reference gene primers were amplified, and this amplification served to estimate nucleated cell counts. Measured with immunoSEQ multiplex PCR; TCRdb has only the in-frame clones, and not every one. V and J calls and clone size come straight from that table; D and trimming were deduced from the DNA. The profile shows 150,000 or so clones, approximately 85% of them singletons. The origin of this receptor is a man aged 60 to 69 with COVID-19, enrolled during active disease. The sequencing input was peripheral blood. J is TRBJ1-5 and V is TRBV11-2; unclear D gene. DNA for the CDR3: TGTGCCAGCAGCTTATCCCTCGGCGGTCAGCCCCAGCATTTT. It encodes CASSLSLGGQPQHF.